Listed here are 27 T cell receptor delta chains from one sample, sequenced in a study of γδ T cells in repeated Plasmodium falciparum infection. TCRdb fed the multiplex PCR reads into CATT to redo clone calling. The profile covers about 48,000 delta-chain clones, with approximately 1.5% appearing a single time and around 8.6% taken by the ten largest. Vgamma9/Vdelta2+ and Vdelta2-negative gammadelta T cells were flow-sorted from PBMC for bulk sequencing. The sample comprised gamma-delta T cells from blood. The source is a pool of human donors (malaria-infected and uninfected, not separated).

A word on this clone: The mismatch at residue 16 between this DNA's translation and the TCRdb protein of a much larger clone likely reflects a read error; the protein shown is translated from the DNA. The genes are TRDV1 and TRDJ1; 8 bases fit TRDD3. Assignment of the J gene here rests on matching the DNA to germline, because TCRdb gives none. This CDR3 comprises 20 residues. V lost 0 bases, J lost 6 bases, and 21 bases stayed unmatched. The germline CDR1 and CDR2 sequences are TSWWSYY and QGS. The CDR3 DNA reads as TGTGCTCTTGGGGAACTAAATCCCAACTACTGGGGGTGGAGAACCAATAAACTCATCTTT. It translates to CALGELNPNYWGWRTNKLIF.

On this clone itself: TCRdb pairs this DNA with a much larger clone's protein that differs at residue 11, likely a read error; the protein shown was translated from the DNA. V and J are TRDV1 and TRDJ1; TRDD2 aligns across 8 bases. TCRdb lists no J gene, so it was determined here by aligning the DNA to germline. Trimming removed 4 bases from V and 8 bases from J; junction bases left unmatched: 15. From germline, CDR1 is TSWWSYY and CDR2 QGS. This CDR3 contains 16 residues. CDR3 sequence reads: CALGASYVGGDTKLIF. The CDR3 coding sequence is TGTGCTCTTGGGGCTTCCTACGTGGGAGGAGACACGAAACTCATCTTT.

This clone came up a few times. The protein given by TCRdb reflects a much larger clone and differs at residue 4 from this DNA's translation, likely from a read error; the protein shown is the DNA's translation. The genes are TRDV1 and TRDJ1; 10 bases match TRDD3. From germline, CDR1 is TSWWSYY and CDR2 QGS. J was trimmed by 9 bases and V by 9 bases; bases with no gene match: 13. CDR3 length: 14 amino acids. CDR3 protein: CALTGYWGIEELIF. In DNA, the CDR3 is TGTGCTCTCACGGGCTACTGGGGGATTGAGGAACTCATCTTT.

This clone came up many times. This may come from a read error, since a much larger clone is one base off. No J gene was assigned, while the V gene was called as TRDV2; whether TRDD3, the table's D call, matches the DNA was not checked. Germline V lookup: CDR1 GEAIGNYY, CDR2 EKD. The CDR3 is 21 residues long. CDR3 in DNA: TGTGCCTGTGACACCGACAACTGGGGGGTACGCGTCTTACCAATCACACCCCCTCGGATCTTT. Amino acid sequence: CACDTDNWGVRVLPITPPRIF.

This clone was recorded a few times. At the DNA level, this CDR3 is encoded by other sequences in the same sample as well. The V call is TRDV3, the J call TRDJ1; 10 nucleotides match TRDD3. No J segment appears in TCRdb, so it was assigned here by matching the sequence to germline. The ends lost 3 bases at V and 5 bases at J; junction bases unmatched: 15. The CDR3 has 16 residues. Germline CDR1 and CDR2: TVYSNPD and GDNSRS (reference sequence). Here the CDR3 reads CAFTSFSGDTRDKLIF. In DNA form, the CDR3 reads TGTGCCTTCACGAGTTTCTCGGGGGATACGAGGGATAAACTCATCTTT.

This clone was recorded many times. The chain couples TRDV1 to TRDJ1, with D hard to call. The J gene, left out of TCRdb, was set here by checking the DNA against germline. Deletions cut 1 base from V and 2 bases from J, with 20 bases between. The CDR3 is made up of 18 amino acids. Germline V lookup: CDR1 TSWWSYY, CDR2 QGS. The CDR3 DNA reads as TGTGCTCTTGGGGAACCCCCTTACGCCGTGACGGATACCGATAAACTCATCTTT. Its protein product is CALGEPPYAVTDTDKLIF.

This clone was counted at least ten times. The protein recorded in TCRdb matches a much larger clone and deviates from this DNA's translation at residue 19, suggesting a read error; the protein here is obtained by translating the DNA. J gene calling gave no result, while the V gene is TRDV1; the table's D call, TRDD3, has no DNA check behind it. The germline gives CDR1 TSWWSYY, CDR2 QGS. The length of the CDR3 is 20 residues. CDR3 sequence reads: CALGGEFGRWVLGDTTKLTF. DNA for the CDR3: TGTGCTCTTGGGGGGGAGTTTGGACGATGGGTACTGGGGGATACAACGAAACTCACCTTT.

This clone has ten or more counts. The protein TCRdb gives is from a much larger clone and does not agree with this DNA's translation at residue 4, likely a read error; the protein shown here comes from the DNA. The chain joins TRDV1 to TRDJ1; TRDD3 might be the D (5 bases). The V gene's germline CDR1 is TSWWSYY and CDR2 QGS. The CDR3 sequence is 15 residues long. The CDR3, as DNA: TGTGCTCTTGTGGAATTGGGGTTTTACACCGATAAACTCATCTTT. Residues: CALVELGFYTDKLIF.

This clone was picked up a small number of times. The protein in TCRdb stems from a much larger clone and differs at residue 17 from this DNA's translation, likely a read error; here the protein is translated from the DNA. This sequence joins TRDV3 and TRDJ1; TRDD3 matches at 13 bases. The length of the CDR3 is 19 residues. Per germline, CDR1 TVYSNPD and CDR2 GDNSRS (reference sequence). CDR3 coding DNA: TGTGCCTCGCGCTTCCTACCTTACTGGGGGATACGGGCAGCCGATAAACCCATCTTT. It specifies CASRFLPYWGIRAADKPIF.

This clone was observed a handful of times. The protein TCRdb gives is from a much larger clone and does not agree with this DNA's translation at residue 5, likely a read error; the protein shown here comes from the DNA. This rearrangement joins TRDV2 to TRDJ1; D unclear. TCRdb lists no J gene, so it was determined here by aligning the DNA to germline. The CDR3 length is 16 residues. V shed 3 bases and J shed 0 bases, with 16 bases lying between them. In germline, CDR1 is GEAIGNYY, CDR2 EKD. The CDR3 bases are TGTGCCTGTGACGCGATCGGGCCCTTGTACACCGATAAACTCATCTTT. It is translated as CACDAIGPLYTDKLIF.

Turning to this clone: A single base is all that separates this from a far larger clone, so a read error is likely. In the same sample, other DNA sequences code for this CDR3. The chain uses TRDV1 and TRDJ1; 7 bases are shared with TRDD2. V lost 0 bases to trimming and J lost 0 bases; unmatched junction nucleotides: 19. This CDR3 has 21 amino acids. Germline CDR1 and CDR2: TSWWSYY and QGS. Here the CDR3 reads CALGELLPALWSYDHTDKLIF. CDR3 bases: TGTGCTCTTGGGGAACTCCTTCCTGCACTCTGGAGCTACGACCACACCGATAAACTCATCTTT.

This clone was counted a few times. The TCRdb record carries a much larger clone's protein, which differs from this DNA's translation at residue 17; a read error is the likely cause, and the protein listed here is the DNA translation. With the J gene uncalled, the V gene is TRDV2; the table calls TRDD3, which could not be checked here. The CDR3 is 19 amino acids. The V gene's germline CDR1 is GEAIGNYY and CDR2 EKD. CDR3 coding DNA: TGTGCCTGTGACACCGTGGATACCTTACTGGGGGATATGTCCAATAAACCCATCTTT. Amino acids: CACDTVDTLLGDMSNKPIF.

As regards this clone: TCRdb's entry gives the protein of a much larger clone, which mismatches this DNA's translation at residue 15, likely from a read error; the protein reported here is translated from the DNA. No J gene was assigned, while the V gene was called as TRDV1. Germline CDR1 reads TSWWSYY; CDR2 reads QGS. The CDR3 spans 17 residues. For the CDR3, the DNA is TGTGCTCTTGGGGTCCCGCCCCGTCTACGGTACACCGATAAACCCATCTTT. This translates into CALGVPPRLRYTDKPIF.

Many counts were recorded for this clone. The same CDR3 can be traced to other DNA sequences in this sample. The chain joins TRDV1 to TRDJ1, with D possibly matching TRDD3 (6 bases). This CDR3 has 19 residues. Trimming took off 0 bases at V and 6 bases at J, with 26 bases between the two ends. Germline CDR1 reads TSWWSYY; CDR2 reads QGS. DNA of the CDR3: TGTGCTCTTGGGGAACTCAGGTCTCCCTTACTAGGGGATCCCCATAAACTCATCTTT. Translated: CALGELRSPLLGDPHKLIF.

This clone showed up many times. The chain links TRDV1 to TRDJ1; TRDD3 aligns across 13 bases. Losses at the gene ends were 4 bases for V and 1 base for J; bases not matched to a gene: 27. CDR1 TSWWSYY and CDR2 QGS come from the germline V gene. The CDR3 spans 24 residues. DNA of the CDR3: TGTGCTCTTGGGGTAACCGACAGCCTTCCTACTCCGGACTGGGGGATACGGGGCACCGATAAACTCATCTTT. This translates into CALGVTDSLPTPDWGIRGTDKLIF.

This clone has a handful of counts. Just one base apart from a much larger clone, this may be a read error. This rearrangement joins TRDV1 to TRDJ1; TRDD3 matches at 12 bases. CDR1 TSWWSYY and CDR2 QGS come from the germline V gene. CDR3 length: 27 residues. CDR3 in DNA: TGTGCTCTTGGGGAAATTTGGGGTGCGTCCTACCCCCAGTACTGGGGGATACATCGTTGTGACACCGATGAACTCATCTTT. This translates into CALGEIWGASYPQYWGIHRCDTDELIF.

Regarding this clone: The protein given by TCRdb reflects a much larger clone and differs at residue 11 from this DNA's translation, likely from a read error; the protein shown is the DNA's translation. This sequence joins TRDV2 and TRDJ1; TRDD3 matches at 10 bases. No J gene was available from TCRdb, and it was assigned here by a germline match of the DNA. The CDR3 extends over 19 amino acids. With 0 bases clipped from V and 0 bases from J, the junction kept 12 bases outside the gene matches. From germline, CDR1 is GEAIGNYY and CDR2 EKD. This CDR3 reads CACDTGIWGICGYTDKLIF. CDR3 coding DNA: TGTGCCTGTGACACCGGGATCTGGGGGATATGCGGGTACACCGATAAACTCATCTTT.

In this sample, this clone turned up many times. The protein in TCRdb stems from a much larger clone and differs at residue 10 from this DNA's translation, likely a read error; here the protein is translated from the DNA. The chain is built from TRDV1 and TRDJ1; possible D gene TRDD2, 5 bases. TCRdb carries no J gene annotation; the J gene was assigned here by matching the DNA with germline. The ends were cut back, 1 base at V and 10 bases at J, with 13 bases in the middle. Germline values: CDR1 TSWWSYY, CDR2 QGS. The CDR3 is made up of 13 amino acids. The CDR3 coding sequence is TGTGCTCTTGGGGAACCGTCTCCTTCTAGACTCATCTTT. Its protein is CALGEPSPSRLIF.

This clone was observed a handful of times. A read error likely explains this, since a far larger clone differs by one base. Within the sample, other DNA sequences also encode this same CDR3. The chain couples TRDV2 to TRDJ1; 7 bases align to TRDD3. TCRdb offers no J gene call, so here the DNA was matched to germline to obtain one. Losses at the gene ends were 1 base for V and 1 base for J; bases not matched to a gene: 8. The CDR3 covers 16 residues. Germline CDR1 GEAIGNYY, CDR2 EKD. The CDR3 spells CACDTAGDRGTDKLIF. CDR3 bases: TGTGCCTGTGACACTGCGGGGGATCGTGGCACCGATAAACTCATCTTT.

A note on this clone: The sample contains more than one DNA sequence encoding this CDR3. The V gene corresponds to TRDV1; no J gene was called; no check of the table's D call, TRDD3, against the DNA was made. The CDR3 is made up of 20 amino acids. CDR1 is TSWWSYY and CDR2 is QGS in the germline V gene. CDR3 nucleotides: TGTGCTCTTGGGGAACCACGCAGGGGGTCTTGGATACACCTCACCGATAAACTCATATTT. Its translation is CALGEPRRGSWIHLTDKLIF.

As concerns this clone: For this DNA, TCRdb reports the protein of a much larger clone, which diverges at residue 9, most likely from a read error; the protein presented here is translated directly from the DNA. The rearrangement uses TRDV1 and TRDJ1, with 9 positions matching TRDD3. TCRdb records no J gene; here it was assigned by comparing the DNA to germline. Germline loops: CDR1 TSWWSYY, CDR2 QGS. The CDR3 extends over 22 amino acids. With 2 bases clipped from V and 4 bases from J, the junction kept 26 bases outside the gene matches. The CDR3 here is CALGEFTRPPTYWGITGDKLIF. CDR3 nucleotides: TGTGCTCTTGGGGAATTTACGCGTCCTCCTACTTATTGGGGGATAACAGGCGATAAACTCATCTTT.

A note on this clone: The translation of this DNA and the TCRdb protein of a much larger clone differ at residue 8, probably owing to a read error; the protein shown here is translated from the DNA. The rearrangement joins TRDV1 to TRDJ1; the match to TRDD3 covers 11 bases. The J gene was missing in TCRdb and was found by matching the end of the DNA to germline. CDR1 and CDR2 from the germline V gene are TSWWSYY and QGS. With V trimmed by 1 base and J by 1 base, 29 bases remained unmatched. This CDR3 region has 25 residues. CDR3 in DNA: TGTGCTCTTGGGGAACAAGCCTCCCTAAGCTTTATACTGGGGGATATCGGGTTAGGCACCGATAAACTCATCTTT. Its translation is CALGEQASLSFILGDIGLGTDKLIF.

On this clone itself: TCRdb attributes to this sequence the protein of a much larger clone, which differs from the DNA translation at residue 14; a read error is likely, and the protein displayed is translated from the DNA. The J gene is TRDJ1, the V gene TRDV1; TRDD3 aligns across 8 bases. Here the J gene was assigned by germline matching of the DNA, as TCRdb has none. CDR3 length: 20 amino acids. V was clipped by 1 base and J by 1 base; unmatched bases: 17. Germline V CDR1 and CDR2: TSWWSYY, QGS. CDR3 residues: CALGEPSPPKYWGPTDKLIF. In nucleotides, the CDR3 is TGTGCTCTTGGGGAACCCAGCCCTCCCAAATACTGGGGGCCCACCGATAAACTCATCTTT.

Regarding this clone: A single base is all that separates this from a far larger clone, so a read error is likely. Different DNA sequences within this sample yield the same CDR3. The CDR3 DNA sequence: TGTGCCTCTCTTCCCACTCCTCGGCTGGGGGATACAGTGGGGGTGTACACCGATAAACTCATCTTT. As protein: CASLPTPRLGDTVGVYTDKLIF. V is TRDV3 and J is TRDJ1, with 11 bases aligning to TRDD3. The CDR3 consists of 22 residues. V lost 4 bases, J lost 0 bases, and 28 bases stayed unmatched. In germline, CDR1 is TVYSNPD, CDR2 GDNSRS (reference sequence).

About this clone: This DNA's translation differs at residues 7 and 8 from TCRdb's protein, which comes from a much larger clone; a read error is likely, and the protein shown is translated from the DNA. This chain uses TRDV3 with TRDJ1, with a tentative D call TRDD3 (5 bases). Since TCRdb gives no J gene, matching the DNA to germline was used here to assign it. The germline V gene encodes CDR1 TVYSNPD and CDR2 GDNSRS (reference sequence). V dropped 1 base and J dropped 4 bases, with 19 bases sitting between them. CDR3 size: 15 residues. The CDR3 coding sequence is TGTGCCTTTATTGCGGGGGCCCGGAGAAGCGATAAACTCATCTTT. Translated, it gives CAFIAGARRSDKLIF.

This clone was recorded a few times. This likely stems from a read error, as it lies one base from a far larger clone. Other DNA sequences in the same sample also yield this CDR3. The J gene is TRDJ3, the V gene TRDV1; perhaps D is TRDD2 or TRDD3 (5 bases each). TCRdb carries no J gene annotation; the J gene was assigned here by matching the DNA with germline. The ends were cut back, 4 bases at V and 0 bases at J, with 40 bases in the middle. CDR3 size: 27 residues. Looked up from germline, CDR1 is TSWWSYY and CDR2 is QGS. Written as DNA, the CDR3 is TGTGCTCTTGGGGTCCTTACTACCTACCGTGCGTGGCGGATAGACGGAATAACCTCCTGGGACACCCGACAGATGTTTTTC. This sequence encodes CALGVLTTYRAWRIDGITSWDTRQMFF.

The table lists this clone with a few counts. TCRdb's listed protein matches a much larger clone and diverges from this DNA's translation at residue 6, likely through a read error; the protein shown comes from the DNA. J is TRDJ1 and V is TRDV1, with D tentatively TRDD3 (5 bases). The J gene, left out of TCRdb, was set here by checking the DNA against germline. The CDR3 sequence is 17 residues long. Germline CDR1 is TSWWSYY and CDR2 is QGS. Trimming took 5 bases from V and 0 from J, leaving 19 bases between them. This CDR3 is CALGRCEGLGDTDKLIF. CDR3 in DNA: TGTGCTCTTGGGAGGTGCGAGGGGCTGGGAGACACCGATAAACTCATCTTT.